This T cell receptor (beta chain) derives from a study of cytomegalovirus exposure and HLA in healthy donors. This CDR3 comprises 17 residues. Germline loops: CDR1 SGHRS, CDR2 YFSETQ. V shed 4 bases, J shed 3 bases, and the junction held 7 bases outside the gene matches. Amplification used 60 Vbeta primers and 13 Jbeta primers. The data were produced by immunoSEQ multiplex PCR, yet TCRdb's version contains in-frame clones alone and is incomplete. The top ten hold approximately 11% of the sample, which has around 150,000 clones, around 82% seen once. Material: PBMCs. The clonotype comes from a man in his fifties in good health and CMV-seropositive. The J gene is TRBJ1-4, the V gene TRBV5-1; 12 positions match TRBD1. The DNA of the CDR3 is TGCGCCAGCAGCGCGGGGACAGGGGGCTGGTCTAATGAAAAACTGTTTTTT. Protein product: CASSAGTGGWSNEKLFF.